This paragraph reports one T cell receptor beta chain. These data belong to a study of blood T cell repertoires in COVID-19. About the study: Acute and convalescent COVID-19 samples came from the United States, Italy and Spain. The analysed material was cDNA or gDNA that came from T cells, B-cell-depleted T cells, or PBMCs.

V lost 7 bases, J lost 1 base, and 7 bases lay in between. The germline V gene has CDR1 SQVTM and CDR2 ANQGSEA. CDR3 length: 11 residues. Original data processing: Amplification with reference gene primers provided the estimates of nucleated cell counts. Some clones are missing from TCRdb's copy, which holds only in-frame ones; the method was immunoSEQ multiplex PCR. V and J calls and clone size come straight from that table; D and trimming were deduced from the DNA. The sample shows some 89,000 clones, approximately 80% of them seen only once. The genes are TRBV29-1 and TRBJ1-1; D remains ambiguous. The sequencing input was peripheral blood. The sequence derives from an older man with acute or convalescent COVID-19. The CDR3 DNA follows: TGCAGCGGGGCGAGGAACACTGAAGCTTTCTTT. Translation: CSGARNTEAFF.